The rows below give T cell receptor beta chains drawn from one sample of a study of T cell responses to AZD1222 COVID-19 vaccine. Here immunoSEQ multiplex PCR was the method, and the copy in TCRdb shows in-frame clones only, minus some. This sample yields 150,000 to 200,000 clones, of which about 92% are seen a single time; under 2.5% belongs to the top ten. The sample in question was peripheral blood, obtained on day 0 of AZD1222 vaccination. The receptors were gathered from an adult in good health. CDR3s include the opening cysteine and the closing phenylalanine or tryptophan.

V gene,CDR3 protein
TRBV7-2,CASSLMLEGPAEAFF
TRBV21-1,CASRGSGLAGGSYNEQFF
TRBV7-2,CASSLGSGGTNEQFF
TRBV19,CASSPGGMRQPQHF
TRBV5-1,CASSLQTSGYNEQFF
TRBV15,CATSRDKWDEQFF
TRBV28,CASSFGLAGIYNEQFF
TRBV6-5,CASTPGTDPYEQYF
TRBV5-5,CASSLMSSGSPGETQYF
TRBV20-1,CSASPIAGSSYNSPLHF
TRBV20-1,CSASNEGRGGNQPQHF
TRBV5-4,CASSRPGQIYEQYF
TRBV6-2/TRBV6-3,CASSYTSGARYF
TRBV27,CASSLNRGEQYF
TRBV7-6,CASSLTTGSYEQYF
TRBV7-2,CASSPYGTDTQYF
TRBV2,CASREPRPSEQYF
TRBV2,CASTFSLARSYEQYF
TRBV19,CASSTARQGGTEAFF
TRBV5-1,CASSTTGEPNSPLHF
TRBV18,CASSGDRTNEQFF
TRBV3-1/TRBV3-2,CASSHPWDEQFF
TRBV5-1,CASSLGSGSKETQYF
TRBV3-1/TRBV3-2,CASSSFWRGEGTDTQYF
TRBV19,CASSIGKGFSYEQYF
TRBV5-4,CASSYNSGNTIYF
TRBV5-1,CASSSAVAEVRQYF
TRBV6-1,CASSEDRLNEKLFF
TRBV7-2,CASSLSTDVELFF
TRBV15,CATSREQSIGNTIYF
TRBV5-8,CASSRGRQISSYNSPLHF
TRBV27,CASRRRSVLGGEQYF
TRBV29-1,CSGARFPRYNEQFF
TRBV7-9,CASSVTGGASSGNTIYF
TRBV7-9,CASSLSGLDEQYF
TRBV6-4,CAIHSVGPKEGGTEAFF
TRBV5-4,CASRPGPNTGELFF
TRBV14,CASSPRPNSPLHF
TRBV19,CASSMDQGRTEAFF
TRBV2,CASSASGDQPQHF
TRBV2,CASRVLGNQPQHF
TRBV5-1,CASSLARDRAAEQFF